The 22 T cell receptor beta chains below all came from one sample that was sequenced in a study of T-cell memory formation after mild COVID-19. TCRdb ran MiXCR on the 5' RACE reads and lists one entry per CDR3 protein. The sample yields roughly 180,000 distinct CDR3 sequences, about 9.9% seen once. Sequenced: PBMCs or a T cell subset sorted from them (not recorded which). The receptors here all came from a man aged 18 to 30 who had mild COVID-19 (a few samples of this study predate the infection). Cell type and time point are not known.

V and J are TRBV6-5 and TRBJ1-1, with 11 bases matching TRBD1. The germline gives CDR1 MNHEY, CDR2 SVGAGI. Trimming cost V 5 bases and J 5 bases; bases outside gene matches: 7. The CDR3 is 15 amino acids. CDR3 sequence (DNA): TGTGCCAGCAGTAGGGGGGGACAGGGGGGGACTGAAGCTTTCTTT. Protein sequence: CASSRGGQGGTEAFF.

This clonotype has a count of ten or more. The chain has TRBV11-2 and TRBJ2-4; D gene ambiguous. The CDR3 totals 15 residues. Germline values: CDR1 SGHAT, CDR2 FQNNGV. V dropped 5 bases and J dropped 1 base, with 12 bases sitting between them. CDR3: CASSPGDRAKNIQYF. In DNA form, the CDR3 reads TGTGCCAGCAGCCCGGGTGATAGGGCCAAAAACATTCAGTACTTC.

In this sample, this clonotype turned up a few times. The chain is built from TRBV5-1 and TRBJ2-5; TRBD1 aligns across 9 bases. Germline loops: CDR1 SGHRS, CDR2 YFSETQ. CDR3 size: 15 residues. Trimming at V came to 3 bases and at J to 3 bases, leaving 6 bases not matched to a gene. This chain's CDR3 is CASSYSWTGEETQYF. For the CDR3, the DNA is TGCGCCAGCAGCTACTCCTGGACAGGGGAAGAGACCCAGTACTTC. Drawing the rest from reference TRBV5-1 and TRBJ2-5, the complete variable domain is KAGVTQTPRYLIKTRGQQVTLSCSPISGHRSVSWYQQTPGQGLQFLFEYFSETQRNKGNFPGRFSGRQFSNSRSEMNVSTLELGDSALYLCASSYSWTGEETQYFGPGTRLLVL.

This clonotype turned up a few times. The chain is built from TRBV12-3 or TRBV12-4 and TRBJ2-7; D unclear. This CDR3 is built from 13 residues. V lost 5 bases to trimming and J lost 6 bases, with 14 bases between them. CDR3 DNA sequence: TGTGCCAGCAGTCTTAATCGGGTAGGCGAGCAGTACGTC. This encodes CASSLNRVGEQYV.

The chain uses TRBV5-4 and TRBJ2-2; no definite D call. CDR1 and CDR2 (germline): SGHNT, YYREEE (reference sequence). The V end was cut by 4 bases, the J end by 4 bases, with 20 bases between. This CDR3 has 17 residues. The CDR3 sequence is CASSPHSPDPITGELFF. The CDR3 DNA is TGTGCCAGCAGCCCCCACTCTCCGGATCCGATCACCGGGGAGCTGTTTTTT.

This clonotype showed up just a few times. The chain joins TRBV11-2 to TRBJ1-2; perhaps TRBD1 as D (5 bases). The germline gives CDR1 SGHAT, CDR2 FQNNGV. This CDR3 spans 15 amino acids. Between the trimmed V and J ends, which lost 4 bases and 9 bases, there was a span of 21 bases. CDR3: CASSSKDSPWMSYTF. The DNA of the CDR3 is TGTGCCAGCAGCTCAAAAGACAGCCCCTGGATGAGCTACACCTTC.

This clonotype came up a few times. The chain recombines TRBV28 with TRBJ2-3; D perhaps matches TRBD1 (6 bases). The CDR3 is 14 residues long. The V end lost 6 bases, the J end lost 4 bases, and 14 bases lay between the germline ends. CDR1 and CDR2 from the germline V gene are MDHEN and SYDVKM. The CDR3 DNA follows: TGTGCCAGCAGCATCGACAGGAATTCAGATACGCAGTATTTT. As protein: CASSIDRNSDTQYF.

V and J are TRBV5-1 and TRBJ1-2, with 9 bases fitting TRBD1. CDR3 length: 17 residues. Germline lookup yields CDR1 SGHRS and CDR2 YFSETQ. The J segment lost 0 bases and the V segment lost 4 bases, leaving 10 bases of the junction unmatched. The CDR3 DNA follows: TGCGCCAGCAGCGGAATACAGGGGGCGCAGGCTAACTATGGCTACACCTTC. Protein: CASSGIQGAQANYGYTF.

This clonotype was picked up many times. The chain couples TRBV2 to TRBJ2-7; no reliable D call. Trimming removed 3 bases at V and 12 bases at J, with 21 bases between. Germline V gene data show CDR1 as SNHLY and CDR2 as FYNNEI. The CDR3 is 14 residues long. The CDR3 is CASSDQRLIRSGYF. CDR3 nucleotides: TGTGCCAGCAGTGACCAGAGATTAATAAGAAGTGGGTACTTC.

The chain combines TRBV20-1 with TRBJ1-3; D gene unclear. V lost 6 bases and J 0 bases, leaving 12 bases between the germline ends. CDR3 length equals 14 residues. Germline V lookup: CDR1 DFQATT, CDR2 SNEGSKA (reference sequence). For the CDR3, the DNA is TGCAGTGCCACGTATGAATTCTCTGGAAACACCATATATTTT. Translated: CSATYEFSGNTIYF.

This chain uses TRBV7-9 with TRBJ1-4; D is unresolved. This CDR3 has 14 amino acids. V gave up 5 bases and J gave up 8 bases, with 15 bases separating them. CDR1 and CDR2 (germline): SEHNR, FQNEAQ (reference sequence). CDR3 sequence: CASSLQSGREKLFF. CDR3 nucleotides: TGTGCCAGCAGCCTACAGTCCGGGAGGGAAAAACTGTTTTTT. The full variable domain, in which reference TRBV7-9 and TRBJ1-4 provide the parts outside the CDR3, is DTGVSQNPRHKITKRGQNVTFRCDPISEHNRLYWYRQTLGQGPEFLTYFQNEAQLEKSRLLSDRFSAERPKGSFSTLEIQRTEQGDSAMYLCASSLQSGREKLFFGSGTQLSVL.

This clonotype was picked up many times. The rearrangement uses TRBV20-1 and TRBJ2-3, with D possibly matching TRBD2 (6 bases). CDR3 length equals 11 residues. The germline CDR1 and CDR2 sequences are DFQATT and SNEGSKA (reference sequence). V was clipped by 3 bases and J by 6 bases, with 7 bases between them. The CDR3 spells CSASSGDTQYF. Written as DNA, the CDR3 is TGCAGTGCTAGCAGCGGGGATACGCAGTATTTT.

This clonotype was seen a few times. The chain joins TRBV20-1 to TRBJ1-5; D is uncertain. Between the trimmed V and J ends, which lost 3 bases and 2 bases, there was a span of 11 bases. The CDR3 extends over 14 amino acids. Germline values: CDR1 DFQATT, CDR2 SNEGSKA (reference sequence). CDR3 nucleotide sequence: TGCAGTGCTAGGCGGAGGGAGGGCAATCAGCCCCAGCATTTT. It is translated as CSARRREGNQPQHF.

The CDR3 loop is CASSFRVVRPNTEAFF. CDR3 sequence (DNA): TGTGCCAGCAGCTTCAGGGTAGTGAGGCCCAACACTGAAGCTTTCTTT. The chain is built from TRBV7-2 and TRBJ1-1; D perhaps matches TRBD1 (5 bases). Per the germline V gene, CDR1 is SGHTA and CDR2 is FQGNSA. V gave up 3 bases and J gave up 2 bases, with 16 bases separating them. This CDR3 contains 16 residues.

The CDR3 region has the DNA TGTGCCAGCAGCCCGGCTGCCCCGAGCTCCTACAATGAGCAGTTCTTC. Translating it yields CASSPAAPSSYNEQFF. This chain connects TRBV9 to TRBJ2-1; D is undetermined. Trimming pared 4 bases from V and 0 bases from J, leaving 14 bases between. The CDR3 runs 16 residues. Germline V gene lookup returns CDR1 SGDLS and CDR2 YYNGEE.

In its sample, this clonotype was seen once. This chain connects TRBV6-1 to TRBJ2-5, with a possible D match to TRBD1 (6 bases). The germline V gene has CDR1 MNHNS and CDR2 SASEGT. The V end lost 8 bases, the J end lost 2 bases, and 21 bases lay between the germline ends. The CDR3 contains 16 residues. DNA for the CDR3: TGTGCCAGCGTACTTGGTCAGGGGAACGGTCAAGAGACCCAGTACTTC. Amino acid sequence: CASVLGQGNGQETQYF.

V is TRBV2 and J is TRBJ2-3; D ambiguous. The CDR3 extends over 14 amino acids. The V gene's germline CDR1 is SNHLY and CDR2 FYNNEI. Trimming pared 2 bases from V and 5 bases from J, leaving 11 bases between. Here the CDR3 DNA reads TGTGCCAGCAGTGAATCTTCTTGGGAAGATACGCAGTATTTT. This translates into CASSESSWEDTQYF.

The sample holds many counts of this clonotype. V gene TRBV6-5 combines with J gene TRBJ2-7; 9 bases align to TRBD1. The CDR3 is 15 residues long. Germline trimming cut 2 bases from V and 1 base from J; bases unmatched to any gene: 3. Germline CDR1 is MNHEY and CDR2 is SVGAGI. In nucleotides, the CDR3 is TGTGCCAGCAGTTACGGGGGGACAGGGTCCTACGAGCAGTACTTC. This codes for CASSYGGTGSYEQYF.

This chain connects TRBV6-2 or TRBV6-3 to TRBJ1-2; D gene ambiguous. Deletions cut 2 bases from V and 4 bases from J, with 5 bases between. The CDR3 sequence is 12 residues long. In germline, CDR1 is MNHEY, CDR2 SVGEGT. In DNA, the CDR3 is TGTGCCAGCAGTTACGCCAGCTATGGCTACACCTTC. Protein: CASSYASYGYTF.

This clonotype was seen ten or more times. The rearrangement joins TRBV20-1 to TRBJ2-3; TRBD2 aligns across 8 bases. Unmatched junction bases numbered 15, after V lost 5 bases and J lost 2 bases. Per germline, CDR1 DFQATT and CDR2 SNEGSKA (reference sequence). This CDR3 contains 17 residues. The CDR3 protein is CSAPSLGERGTTDTQYF. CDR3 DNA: TGCAGTGCTCCGAGCTTGGGGGAGCGGGGGACCACAGATACGCAGTATTTT.

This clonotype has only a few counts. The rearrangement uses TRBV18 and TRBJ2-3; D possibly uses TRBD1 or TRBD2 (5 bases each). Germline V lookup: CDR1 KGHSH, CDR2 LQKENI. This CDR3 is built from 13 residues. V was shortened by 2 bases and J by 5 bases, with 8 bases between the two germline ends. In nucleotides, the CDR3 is TGTGCCAGCTCACCAGGGACGAGAGATACGCAGTATTTT. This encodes CASSPGTRDTQYF.

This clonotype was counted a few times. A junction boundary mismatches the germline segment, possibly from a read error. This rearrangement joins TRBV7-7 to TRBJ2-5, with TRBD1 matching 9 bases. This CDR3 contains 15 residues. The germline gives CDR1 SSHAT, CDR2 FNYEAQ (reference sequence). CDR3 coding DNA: TGTGCTAGCAGCTCCGGGACAGGGATTCAAGAGACCCAGTACTTC. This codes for CASSSGTGIQETQYF.